These 12 T cell receptor beta chains were all obtained from the same sample, sequenced in a study of OX40 agonist ivuxolimab in advanced cancers. Assay: immunoSEQ multiplex PCR; the TCRdb copy retains only in-frame clones and omits some. The sample lists approximately 62,000 clones, 80% to 95% occurring once. The specimen was CD4+ or CD8+ T cells sorted from blood, collected in a trial of the OX40 agonist ivuxolimab. Every receptor here comes from an adult with an advanced solid tumor such as melanoma, head and neck, liver or kidney cancer.

V usage is TRBV19 and J usage is TRBJ2-7; 12 positions agree with TRBD1. Per germline, CDR1 LNHDA and CDR2 SQIVND (reference sequence). This CDR3 has 16 residues. With V trimmed by 6 bases and J by 5 bases, 11 bases remained unmatched. The CDR3 bases are TGTGCCAGTAGCCTGCTCGGGACAGGGGGCTTCCACGAGCAGTACTTC. This encodes CASSLLGTGGFHEQYF.

The V gene is TRBV19, the J gene TRBJ1-1; TRBD1 matches 9 bases. Trimming removed 5 bases from V and 5 bases from J; junction bases left unmatched: 12. The CDR3 loop spans 16 amino acids. Germline CDR1 LNHDA, CDR2 SQIVND (reference sequence). The chain's CDR3 is CASSWDRAVRGTEAFF. The CDR3 DNA reads as TGTGCCAGTAGTTGGGACAGGGCGGTAAGGGGGACTGAAGCTTTCTTT.

The V and J genes are TRBV7-3 and TRBJ1-2; possibly TRBD1 for D (5 bases). V was trimmed by 5 bases and J by 8 bases, leaving 24 bases between them. CDR1 and CDR2 from the germline V gene are SGHTA and FQGTGA. CDR3 length: 16 amino acids. Written as DNA, the CDR3 is TGTGCCAGCAGCCCCTTGCCCGGCGACAGCGGAAGCGGCTACACCTTC. Its protein product is CASSPLPGDSGSGYTF. The full variable domain, in which reference TRBV7-3 and TRBJ1-2 provide the parts outside the CDR3, is GAGVSQTPSNKVTEKGKYVELRCDPISGHTALYWYRQSLGQGPEFLIYFQGTGAADDSGLPNDRFFAVRPEGSVSTLKIQRTERGDSAVYLCASSPLPGDSGSGYTFGSGTRLTVV.

This chain joins TRBV7-3 and TRBJ2-1; 10 bases align to TRBD2. The CDR3 contains 15 residues. Germline-derived CDR1 and CDR2 are SGHTA and FQGTGA. The V gene end was trimmed by 2 bases and the J gene end by 4 bases; junction bases not matched to a gene: 2. The CDR3 sequence is CASSLGLAAYNEQFF. The DNA for the CDR3 is TGTGCCAGCAGCTTAGGACTAGCGGCTTACAATGAGCAGTTCTTC.

Only one count was recorded for this clone. The rearrangement joins TRBV29-1 to TRBJ1-2; D perhaps matches TRBD1 (5 bases). Germline V gene sequence: CDR1 SQVTM, CDR2 ANQGSEA. This CDR3 spans 13 amino acids. V lost 5 bases to trimming and J lost 9 bases, with 19 bases between them. CDR3 region: CSVIQGVGDRYTF. The CDR3 nucleotides are TGCAGCGTTATCCAGGGAGTAGGTGATCGCTACACCTTC.

The chain employs TRBV30 and TRBJ2-1, with D possibly being TRBD1 or TRBD2 (6 bases each). In germline, CDR1 is GTSNPN, CDR2 SVGIG (reference sequence). V shed 7 bases and J shed 6 bases, with 22 bases lying between them. This CDR3 spans 15 amino acids. This CDR3 is CASEWGASEVNEQFF. The CDR3, as DNA: TGTGCCTCCGAATGGGGGGCTAGCGAGGTCAATGAGCAGTTCTTC.

The chain is built from TRBV7-9 and TRBJ2-7; 7 bases are a match to TRBD2. CDR1 SEHNR and CDR2 FQNEAQ come from the germline V gene (reference sequence). Trimming took 3 bases from V and 3 from J; bases not matched to a gene: 5. The CDR3 spans 14 residues. The CDR3: CASSFLASGYEQYF. CDR3 bases: TGTGCCAGCAGCTTCCTCGCTAGCGGCTACGAGCAGTACTTC. The full variable domain, its missing parts supplied by reference TRBV7-9 and TRBJ2-7, is DTGVSQNPRHKITKRGQNVTFRCDPISEHNRLYWYRQTLGQGPEFLTYFQNEAQLEKSRLLSDRFSAERPKGSFSTLEIQRTEQGDSAMYLCASSFLASGYEQYFGPGTRLTVT.

The chain is built from TRBV19 and TRBJ1-1; unclear D gene. V dropped 6 bases and J dropped 3 bases, with 11 bases sitting between them. CDR3 length equals 13 residues. The germline CDR1 and CDR2 sequences are LNHDA and SQIVND (reference sequence). The CDR3 spells CASSFTTDTEAFF. For the CDR3, the DNA is TGTGCCAGTAGCTTCACGACGGACACTGAAGCTTTCTTT.

V and J are TRBV6-5 and TRBJ1-6, with 8 bases aligning to TRBD1. V lost 5 bases, J lost 8 bases, and 5 bases stayed unmatched. Germline values: CDR1 MNHEY, CDR2 SVGAGI. This CDR3 has 14 residues. CDR3 bases: TGTGCCAGCAGTGGACAGGGAGTGCATTCACCCCTCCACTTT. Translated, it gives CASSGQGVHSPLHF.

The chain couples TRBV4-3 to TRBJ2-2; D perhaps matches TRBD2 (6 bases). CDR1 is LGHNA, CDR2 YSLEER, per germline. Trimming cost V 4 bases and J 5 bases, with 14 bases left between them. This CDR3 has 15 amino acids. CDR3 nucleotide sequence: TGCGCCAGCAGCCCGGAGGGCCTAGGAACCGGGGAGCTGTTTTTT. It encodes CASSPEGLGTGELFF.

Details on this clone: One end of the junction fails to match germline, which may point to a read error. The chain carries TRBV13 and TRBJ2-7; possible D gene TRBD2, 6 bases. There are 15 residues in the CDR3. Germline CDR1 and CDR2: PRHDT and FYEKMQ (reference sequence). The CDR3 sequence: CASSLGRLGGYEQYF. The CDR3 DNA reads TGTGCCAGCAGCCTAGGACGCTTGGGAGGCTACGAGCAGTACTTC.

The chain carries TRBV2 and TRBJ2-1; 9 bases fit TRBD2. J lost 0 bases, V lost 6 bases, and 3 bases had no gene match. Germline assignment: CDR1 SNHLY and CDR2 FYNNEI. This CDR3 has 15 amino acids. In DNA, the CDR3 is TGTGCCAGCAGGGCGACTAGCGGCTCCTACAATGAGCAGTTCTTC. Its translation is CASRATSGSYNEQFF.